Below, 18 T cell receptor beta chains from the same sample are listed, as sequenced in a study of shared clonotypes between healthy human individuals. TCRdb's copy holds only in-frame clones and misses some; the assay was immunoSEQ multiplex PCR. This table holds about 2 million clones, over 85% found once. The specimen sequenced was naive CD4+ T cells sorted from blood. Noted subset: CD45RA+ positively selected. These receptors came from a man between 18 and 35 years old in good health.

The gene calls are TRBV11-2 and TRBJ2-3; no definite D call. The V end was cut by 4 bases, the J end by 0 bases, with 11 bases between. In germline, CDR1 is SGHAT, CDR2 FQNNGV. The CDR3 is made up of 15 amino acids. The CDR3 here is CASSYRGYSTDTQYF. The DNA of the CDR3 is TGTGCCAGCAGCTATCGCGGCTATAGCACAGATACGCAGTATTTT. Based on the CDR3 plus reference TRBV11-2 and TRBJ2-3, the full variable domain is EAGVAQSPRYKIIEKRQSVAFWCNPISGHATLYWYQQILGQGPKLLIQFQNNGVVDDSQLPKDRFSAERLKGVDSTLKIQPAKLEDSAVYLCASSYRGYSTDTQYFGPGTRLTVL.

The V gene is TRBV20-1, the J gene TRBJ1-2, with 8 bases aligning to TRBD1. The germline V gene encodes CDR1 DFQATT and CDR2 SNEGSKA (reference sequence). V lost 5 bases to trimming and J lost 8 bases; unmatched junction nucleotides: 4. The CDR3 covers 11 residues. The CDR3 sequence is CSALDREGYTF. The CDR3 DNA reads TGCAGTGCTCTGGACAGGGAAGGCTACACCTTC.

This clone has only a few counts. The gene calls are TRBV10-3 and TRBJ2-2; 7 nucleotides align to TRBD1. Germline V gives CDR1 ENHRY, CDR2 SYGVKD. The trim removed 7 bases at V and 0 bases at J, leaving 11 bases unmatched. There are 17 residues in the CDR3. CDR3 loop: CAITGNKGQSNTGELFF. CDR3 nucleotide sequence: TGTGCCATCACGGGGAACAAGGGACAGTCGAACACCGGGGAGCTGTTTTTT.

The V call is TRBV7-2, the J call TRBJ2-7; 8 bases align to TRBD1. Per germline, CDR1 SGHTA and CDR2 FQGNSA. The CDR3 has 15 amino acids. Trimming at V came to 2 bases and at J to 0 bases, leaving 3 bases not matched to a gene. In nucleotides, the CDR3 is TGTGCCAGCAGCTTAACGGACAGGGCCTCCTACGAGCAGTACTTC. Protein product: CASSLTDRASYEQYF. The full variable domain, its missing parts supplied by reference TRBV7-2 and TRBJ2-7, is GAGVSQSPSNKVTEKGKDVELRCDPISGHTALYWYRQSLGQGLEFLIYFQGNSAPDKSGLPSDRFSAERTGGSVSTLTIQRTQQEDSAVYLCASSLTDRASYEQYFGPGTRLTVT.

The genes are TRBV28 and TRBJ2-5; 12 positions match TRBD1. The J segment lost 5 bases and the V segment lost 5 bases, leaving 9 bases of the junction unmatched. The germline CDR1 and CDR2 sequences are MDHEN and SYDVKM. The length of the CDR3 is 16 residues. The CDR3 loop is CASSKPGQGARETQYF. The DNA of the CDR3 is TGTGCCAGCAGTAAACCGGGACAGGGGGCGAGGGAGACCCAGTACTTC.

The chain uses TRBV6-1 and TRBJ2-3, with 10 bases lining up with TRBD2. V was clipped by 6 bases and J by 5 bases; unmatched bases: 5. In germline, CDR1 is MNHNS, CDR2 SASEGT. The CDR3 runs to 14 residues. The chain's CDR3 is CASSGTSVRDTQYF. In nucleotides, the CDR3 is TGTGCCAGCAGCGGGACTAGCGTTAGAGATACGCAGTATTTT.

V is TRBV6-1 and J is TRBJ2-7; D possibly corresponds to TRBD2 (5 bases). The CDR3 spans 14 residues. Germline loops: CDR1 MNHNS, CDR2 SASEGT. V lost 2 bases and J lost 3, with 11 bases in between. CDR3 sequence (DNA): TGTGCCAGCAGTGAAACCGGGATGTACTACGAGCAGTACTTC. Protein sequence: CASSETGMYYEQYF.

The chain joins TRBV18 to TRBJ1-3; D unresolved. The CDR3 contains 15 residues. V was trimmed by 3 bases and J by 0 bases, leaving 9 bases between them. Germline CDR1 and CDR2: KGHSH and LQKENI. The CDR3: CASSPGETSGNTIYF. CDR3 DNA: TGTGCCAGCTCACCTGGTGAAACCTCTGGAAACACCATATATTTT.

In DNA, the CDR3 is TGCAGCGTCGCGGGCTCCAGGGCGGACGGGACCCAGTACTTC. It yields the protein CSVAGSRADGTQYF. V is TRBV29-1 and J is TRBJ2-5, with D tentatively TRBD1 or TRBD2 (5 bases each). V lost 6 bases and J 7 bases, leaving 21 bases between the germline ends. The CDR3 extends over 14 amino acids. CDR1 is SQVTM, CDR2 ANQGSEA, per germline.

This rearrangement joins TRBV5-6 to TRBJ2-3, with 12 bases identical to TRBD2. The germline CDR1 and CDR2 sequences are SGHDT and YYEEEE. The length of the CDR3 is 15 residues. Germline trimming cut 0 bases from V and 4 bases from J; bases unmatched to any gene: 0. As DNA, the CDR3 is TGTGCCAGCAGCTTGGCTAGCGGGAGGGCAGATACGCAGTATTTT. Translating gives CASSLASGRADTQYF.

This clone was seen just once. Additional DNA sequences in this sample encode the identical CDR3. The chain recombines TRBV5-4 with TRBJ2-7; 7 nucleotides line up with TRBD2. CDR3 size: 14 residues. The germline gives CDR1 SGHNT, CDR2 YYREEE (reference sequence). V lost 0 bases, J lost 4 bases, and 4 bases stayed unmatched. The chain's CDR3 is CASSLVSSGYEQYF. DNA of the CDR3: TGTGCCAGCAGCTTGGTATCTAGCGGTTACGAGCAGTACTTC.

The chain links TRBV5-1 to TRBJ2-5; D call uncertain. Germline V lookup: CDR1 SGHRS, CDR2 YFSETQ. The CDR3 has 15 residues. Between the trimmed V and J ends, which lost 0 bases and 5 bases, there was a span of 14 bases. CDR3 loop: CASSLALSLGETQYF. The CDR3 region has the DNA TGCGCCAGCAGCTTGGCGCTGTCCCTAGGGGAGACCCAGTACTTC.

This chain's CDR3 is CASALNGGTNTGELFF. DNA of the CDR3: TGCGCCAGCGCATTAAACGGGGGGACGAACACCGGGGAGCTGTTTTTT. The V gene is TRBV10-1, the J gene TRBJ2-2, with 7 positions matching TRBD2. Germline assignment: CDR1 WNHNN and CDR2 SYGVQD (reference sequence). The CDR3 consists of 16 residues. With 8 bases clipped from V and 0 bases from J, the junction kept 9 bases outside the gene matches.

This clone was detected a few times. Within the sample, other DNA sequences also encode this same CDR3. The chain couples TRBV28 to TRBJ1-2, with 9 bases fitting TRBD1. V shed 5 bases and J 5 bases; nucleotides not matched to a gene: 6. The CDR3 has 14 amino acids. Germline V gene sequence: CDR1 MDHEN, CDR2 SYDVKM. CDR3 protein: CASSPGTGRYGYTF. The CDR3 bases are TGTGCCAGCAGTCCCGGGACAGGGAGATATGGCTACACCTTC.

This chain connects TRBV6-1 to TRBJ2-3, with a weak D call TRBD1 (5 bases). The CDR3 is 16 amino acids. Trimming cost V 4 bases and J 2 bases, with 16 bases left between them. Germline V gives CDR1 MNHNS, CDR2 SASEGT. DNA for the CDR3: TGTGCCAGCAGTGGGGCTGAGTTAGGGGTCACAGATACGCAGTATTTT. This codes for CASSGAELGVTDTQYF.

This chain uses TRBV10-2 with TRBJ2-7; D is undetermined. Trimming removed 2 bases from V and 7 bases from J, with 6 bases in between. The CDR3 is 11 residues long. Germline CDR1 reads WSHSY; CDR2 reads SAAADI. The CDR3 sequence: CASSERREQYF. The CDR3 nucleotides read TGCGCCAGCAGTGAGAGACGGGAGCAGTACTTC.

The chain has TRBV6-6 and TRBJ2-5, with a weak D call TRBD1 (6 bases). Per germline, CDR1 MNHNY and CDR2 SVGAGI (reference sequence). V was trimmed by 6 bases and J by 5 bases, leaving 16 bases between them. This CDR3 region has 14 residues. CDR3 sequence: CASSQGTPRETQYF. CDR3 coding DNA: TGTGCCAGCAGCCAGGGGACACCTCGGGAGACCCAGTACTTC.

V gene TRBV2 combines with J gene TRBJ2-5; maybe TRBD2 (5 bases). Germline values: CDR1 SNHLY, CDR2 FYNNEI. The CDR3 sequence is 12 residues long. V lost 10 bases and J 0 bases, leaving 9 bases between the germline ends. CDR3 loop: CATAADQETQYF. In DNA form, the CDR3 reads TGTGCCACTGCAGCGGACCAAGAGACCCAGTACTTC. Full variable domain (outside the CDR3, taken from reference TRBV2 and TRBJ2-5): EPEVTQTPSHQVTQMGQEVILRCVPISNHLYFYWYRQILGQKVEFLVSFYNNEISEKSEIFDDQFSVERPDGSNFTLKIRSTKLEDSAMYFCATAADQETQYFGPGTRLLVL.